This TCR beta chain is from a study of T cells in Graves' hyperthyroidism and ophthalmopathy. This clonotype showed up many times. The antigen remains unidentified. RNA transcripts served as the template for amplifying TCR beta CDR3 regions. The HTBI set primed first-round TCR CDR3 RT-PCR. From the multiplex PCR reads, TCRdb called clonotypes with MiXCR, one entry per CDR3 protein. The sample lists roughly 420,000 distinct CDR3 sequences; about a sixth were seen once. Study-level points and caveats: Ophthalmopathy was told apart from stable hyperthyroidism by a 13 V-J model.

The CDR3 spans 15 residues. CDR1 and CDR2 from the germline V gene are LGHDT and YNNKEL (reference sequence). The V gene lost 0 bases and the J gene lost 10 bases, with 13 bases spanning the gap. Uncontrolled infection, other autoimmune disease, pregnancy or lactation led to exclusion. This receptor was identified in a woman younger than 30 with Graves' hyperthyroidism. V usage is TRBV3-1 and J usage is TRBJ1-6; D gene unclear. The material sequenced was blood. CDR3 loop: CASSQDPGRGSPLHF. The CDR3 region has the DNA TGTGCCAGCAGCCAAGATCCGGGGAGAGGGTCACCCCTCCACTTT.